The 9 T cell receptor beta chains presented below share a single source sample, sequenced in a study of T cell responses to AZD1222 COVID-19 vaccine. Some clones are missing from TCRdb's copy, which holds only in-frame ones; the method was immunoSEQ multiplex PCR. This table holds 95,000 to 100,000 clones, approximately 94% found once. The material sequenced was peripheral blood, taken on day 0 of AZD1222 vaccination. These TCRs come from an adult in good health.

V usage is TRBV2 and J usage is TRBJ1-5; D is possibly TRBD1 (6 bases). Trimming shortened V by 5 bases and J by 7 bases, and 21 bases separated the two germline ends. Looked up from germline, CDR1 is SNHLY and CDR2 is FYNNEI. CDR3 size: 16 residues. Here the CDR3 reads CASSSQLWDINQPQHF. The CDR3 nucleotides are TGTGCCAGCAGTTCCCAATTGTGGGACATTAACCAGCCCCAGCATTTT.

The chain is built from TRBV25-1 and TRBJ1-5; 10 nucleotides agree with TRBD1. V dropped 9 bases and J dropped 0; count of bases not matched to a gene: 8. The CDR3 is made up of 16 amino acids. CDR1 is MGHDK, CDR2 SYGVNS, per germline. DNA of the CDR3: TGTGCCAGAAGAAACCGGGACAGGGGTAGCAATCAGCCCCAGCATTTT. This encodes CARRNRDRGSNQPQHF.

V is TRBV28 and J is TRBJ1-2; TRBD1 aligns across 9 bases. After removal of 5 bases from V and 6 bases from J, the junction contained 7 bases not matched to a gene. The CDR3 is made up of 14 amino acids. Germline lookup yields CDR1 MDHEN and CDR2 SYDVKM. The CDR3 reads CASSTGTGRHGYTF. The CDR3 region has the DNA TGTGCCAGCAGTACCGGGACAGGGCGGCATGGCTACACCTTC.

V usage is TRBV7-8 and J usage is TRBJ1-1, with no clear D. V was pared by 4 bases and J by 10 bases, with 19 bases between. Germline lookup yields CDR1 SGHVS and CDR2 FQNEAQ. The CDR3 runs 14 residues. CDR3 loop: CASSSSVRTGSAFF. CDR3 coding DNA: TGTGCCAGCAGCTCCTCGGTCAGGACGGGTTCAGCTTTCTTT.

The gene calls are TRBV28 and TRBJ1-1; the D is unclear. CDR1 and CDR2 from the germline V gene are MDHEN and SYDVKM. The germline V and J ends were trimmed by 6 bases and 0 bases, with 11 bases remaining between them. The CDR3 covers 14 residues. CDR3 sequence reads: CASRKRLLNTEAFF. The CDR3, as DNA: TGTGCCAGCAGAAAACGGCTCCTGAACACTGAAGCTTTCTTT.

The J gene is TRBJ1-1, the V gene TRBV7-8; perhaps TRBD1 as D (6 bases). This CDR3 is built from 13 residues. Germline CDR1 SGHVS, CDR2 FQNEAQ. Trimming removed 5 bases at V and 0 bases at J, with 7 bases between. CDR3 DNA sequence: TGTGCCAGCAGCGGACAGTTGAACACTGAAGCTTTCTTT. Translated: CASSGQLNTEAFF.

This clone came up a few times. The chain joins TRBV5-6 to TRBJ2-1; perhaps TRBD2 as D (5 bases). There are 16 residues in the CDR3. Germline lookup yields CDR1 SGHDT and CDR2 YYEEEE. The V end lost 1 base, the J end lost 0 bases, and 11 bases lay between the germline ends. CDR3 sequence reads: CASSLSSTTSYNEQFF. The CDR3 coding sequence is TGTGCCAGCAGCTTGAGTTCGACTACCTCCTACAATGAGCAGTTCTTC.

V and J are TRBV4-1 and TRBJ2-1; tentatively, D is TRBD1 (6 bases). The V end lost 0 bases, the J end lost 15 bases, and 18 bases lay between the germline ends. Germline-derived CDR1 and CDR2 are MGHRA and YSYEKL. CDR3 length: 14 residues. CDR3 residues: CASSQEVRQGLLFF. CDR3 bases: TGCGCCAGCAGCCAAGAAGTCAGGCAGGGGTTACTGTTCTTC.

The chain has TRBV4-1 and TRBJ1-4; D gene unclear. Trimming pared 5 bases from V and 8 bases from J, leaving 9 bases between. The CDR3 totals 12 residues. Per the germline V gene, CDR1 is MGHRA and CDR2 is YSYEKL. CDR3 residues: CASSLGSEKLFF. The CDR3 DNA reads as TGCGCCAGCAGCTTAGGGAGCGAAAAACTGTTTTTT.